The 26 T cell receptor beta chains listed next were all sequenced from one sample in a study of blood T cell repertoires in COVID-19. The data were produced by immunoSEQ multiplex PCR, yet TCRdb's version contains in-frame clones alone and is incomplete. The sample shows approximately 60,000 clones, around 83% of them seen only once. Sequencing used peripheral blood. These receptors were obtained from a woman of 80 years or more with acute or convalescent COVID-19.

The J gene is TRBJ2-3, the V gene TRBV13; TRBD2 aligns across 13 bases. Trimming at V came to 5 bases and at J to 6 bases, leaving 14 bases not matched to a gene. Germline assignment: CDR1 PRHDT and CDR2 FYEKMQ (reference sequence). The CDR3 length is 18 residues. The DNA for the CDR3 is TGTGCCAGCAGCGCTATAAACCGACTAGCGGGGGGCAGGGATACGCAGTATTTT. Translated: CASSAINRLAGGRDTQYF.

This clone was counted a single time. This chain uses TRBV7-3 with TRBJ2-1, with a weak D call TRBD2 (7 bases). This CDR3 comprises 16 residues. Per the germline V gene, CDR1 is SGHTA and CDR2 is FQGTGA. Trimming removed 5 bases at V and 6 bases at J, with 20 bases between. As DNA, the CDR3 is TGTGCCAGCAGCCCTGGGAGGGGGGCCCCAATCAATGAGCAGTTCTTC. Translated: CASSPGRGAPINEQFF.

The chain employs TRBV28 and TRBJ2-3; 12 positions agree with TRBD2. Germline V CDR1 and CDR2: MDHEN, SYDVKM. V was pared by 5 bases and J by 5 bases, with 14 bases of the junction left unmatched. There are 18 residues in the CDR3. CDR3 sequence reads: CASSPGLAGRRGGDTQYF. The DNA of the CDR3 is TGTGCCAGCAGTCCCGGACTAGCGGGGAGACGCGGGGGAGATACGCAGTATTTT.

This rearrangement joins TRBV2 to TRBJ1-5, with TRBD1 matching over 11 bases. Per germline, CDR1 SNHLY and CDR2 FYNNEI. J lost 5 bases, V lost 6 bases, and 9 bases had no gene match. The CDR3 length is 16 residues. The CDR3 is CASSRSGTGGDQPQHF. Here the CDR3 DNA reads TGTGCCAGCAGCAGAAGCGGGACAGGGGGAGATCAGCCCCAGCATTTT.

The genes are TRBV28 and TRBJ2-3; D is possibly TRBD2 (6 bases). CDR1 is MDHEN and CDR2 is SYDVKM in the germline V gene. This CDR3 comprises 14 residues. Trimming cost V 8 bases and J 0 bases, with 12 bases left between them. CDR3 region: CASHSGPSTDTQYF. Here the CDR3 DNA reads TGTGCCAGCCATAGCGGTCCTAGCACAGATACGCAGTATTTT. The variable domain in full, completed from reference TRBV28 and TRBJ2-3, reads DVKVTQSSRYLVKRTGEKVFLECVQDMDHENMFWYRQDPGLGLRLIYFSYDVKMKEKGDIPEGYSVSREKKERFSLILESASTNQTSMYLCASHSGPSTDTQYFGPGTRLTVL.

The V call is TRBV5-1, the J call TRBJ1-4; 9 nucleotides agree with TRBD1. CDR3 length: 14 amino acids. In germline, CDR1 is SGHRS, CDR2 YFSETQ. The trim removed 3 bases at V and 5 bases at J, leaving 2 bases unmatched. The CDR3 DNA sequence: TGCGCCAGCAGCTCAGGACAGGGGAATGAAAAACTGTTTTTT. Translated: CASSSGQGNEKLFF.

Only one count was recorded for this clone. This rearrangement joins TRBV21-1 to TRBJ1-1; TRBD1 is the table's D call, not checked against the DNA. TRBV21-1 counts as a pseudogene. This CDR3 region has 12 residues. CDR3 nucleotides: TGTGCCAGCCAGGGGTGGGACACTGAAGCTTTCTTT. Its protein is CASQGWDTEAFF.

In this sample, this clone turned up a few times. The V call is TRBV30, the J call TRBJ1-2; D is unclear. The V gene lost 3 bases and the J gene lost 2 bases, with 16 bases spanning the gap. The CDR3 is 15 residues long. From germline, CDR1 is GTSNPN and CDR2 SVGIG (reference sequence). CDR3 in amino acids: CAWSGTRPGNYGYTF. CDR3 nucleotide sequence: TGTGCCTGGAGCGGAACTAGGCCGGGGAACTATGGCTACACCTTC.

V and J are TRBV3-1 (or the pseudogene TRBV3-2) and TRBJ1-1; D is undetermined. V gave up 1 base and J gave up 5 bases, with 11 bases separating them. The CDR3 is 14 residues long. Germline assignment: CDR1 LGHDT and CDR2 YNNKEL (reference sequence). In nucleotides, the CDR3 is TGTGCCAGCAGCCAAGGTGTAACTAAGACTGAAGCTTTCTTT. It is translated as CASSQGVTKTEAFF.

V gene TRBV7-6 combines with J gene TRBJ2-1, with a weak D call TRBD2 (6 bases). Deletions cut 3 bases from V and 6 bases from J, with 30 bases between. Germline V CDR1 and CDR2: SGHVS, FNYEAQ. The CDR3 is 20 residues long. The CDR3 spells CASSLGNFGVAEPTANEQFF. DNA of the CDR3: TGTGCCAGCAGCTTGGGCAATTTTGGAGTAGCGGAACCGACTGCCAATGAGCAGTTCTTC. Supplemented by reference TRBV7-6 and TRBJ2-1, the full variable domain reads GAGVSQSPRYKVTKRGQDVALRCDPISGHVSLYWYRQALGQGPEFLTYFNYEAQQDKSGLPNDRFSAERPEGSISTLTIQRTEQRDSAMYRCASSLGNFGVAEPTANEQFFGPGTRLTVL.

This sequence joins TRBV24-1 and TRBJ1-1; a possible D gene is TRBD1 (6 bases). V was pared by 7 bases and J by 6 bases, with 14 bases between. The length of the CDR3 is 13 residues. Per germline, CDR1 KGHDR and CDR2 SFDVKD. The CDR3 is CATRAGAVSEAFF. The CDR3 DNA reads TGTGCCACCAGGGCAGGGGCGGTGTCTGAAGCTTTCTTT.

This chain connects TRBV5-1 to TRBJ2-5; tentative D call: TRBD2 (7 bases). The CDR3 has 14 residues. The germline gives CDR1 SGHRS, CDR2 YFSETQ. With 2 bases removed from V and 3 bases from J, the gap between germline ends came to 11 bases. CDR3 coding DNA: TGCGCCAGCAGCTTTGGGGGGGCCGAAGAGACCCAGTACTTC. Its protein product is CASSFGGAEETQYF.

This chain links TRBV3-1 (or the pseudogene TRBV3-2) with TRBJ2-1; 8 bases map to TRBD2. Germline V gene sequence: CDR1 LGHDT, CDR2 YNNKEL (reference sequence). This CDR3 comprises 19 residues. The V gene end was trimmed by 0 bases and the J gene end by 7 bases; junction bases not matched to a gene: 17. In DNA, the CDR3 is TGTGCCAGCAGCCAAGATCCTTCCCTCACGGGAGGGCCGATTAATGAGCAGTTCTTC. Amino acid sequence: CASSQDPSLTGGPINEQFF.

This chain connects TRBV7-2 to TRBJ2-3, with 14 bases aligning to TRBD2. The germline CDR1 and CDR2 sequences are SGHTA and FQGNSA. V trimming: 8 bases; J trimming: 6 bases; junction bases outside the gene matches: 4. CDR3 length: 14 residues. DNA for the CDR3: TGTGCCAGCGGGACTAGCGGGGGCAGGGATACGCAGTATTTT. This gives the protein CASGTSGGRDTQYF.

In its sample, this clone was seen a few times. V and J are TRBV3-1 (or the pseudogene TRBV3-2) and TRBJ1-6; the D gene is possibly TRBD1 (5 bases). CDR3 size: 15 residues. CDR1 and CDR2 (germline): LGHDT, YNNKEL (reference sequence). V shed 2 bases and J shed 10 bases, with 15 bases lying between them. CDR3 nucleotide sequence: TGTGCCAGCAGCCAAAACGTCGGGGGTAGGTCACCCCTCCACTTT. Encoded protein: CASSQNVGGRSPLHF.

V gene TRBV2 combines with J gene TRBJ2-7; TRBD1 aligns across 11 bases. The CDR3 totals 16 residues. Germline CDR1 is SNHLY and CDR2 is FYNNEI. V shed 5 bases, J shed 1 base, and the junction held 7 bases outside the gene matches. CDR3 in amino acids: CASSFIRDRGSYEQYF. CDR3 DNA: TGTGCCAGCAGTTTTATCCGGGACAGGGGGTCCTACGAGCAGTACTTC.

The J gene is TRBJ2-5, the V gene TRBV11-2; 16 nucleotides agree with TRBD2. The CDR3 sequence is 17 residues long. Germline CDR1 and CDR2: SGHAT and FQNNGV. V dropped 5 bases and J dropped 4; count of bases not matched to a gene: 7. In DNA, the CDR3 is TGTGCCAGCAGCCCGGGACTAGCGGGGGGGTACGGAGAGACCCAGTACTTC. This sequence encodes CASSPGLAGGYGETQYF.

A note on this clone: At one end the junction does not follow the germline gene, possibly because of a read error. The chain has TRBV3-1 (or the pseudogene TRBV3-2) and TRBJ1-5, with TRBD1 matching over 7 bases. From germline, CDR1 is LGHDT and CDR2 YNNKEL (reference sequence). The CDR3 has 11 residues. CDR3 protein: CASSQAGQVLF. The CDR3 coding sequence is TGTGCCAGCAGCCAAGCCGGACAGGTTCTTTTT.

The V call is TRBV7-2, the J call TRBJ2-2, with TRBD2 as a possible D gene (6 bases). Germline loops: CDR1 SGHTA, CDR2 FQGNSA. V lost 8 bases and J 7 bases, leaving 17 bases between the germline ends. This CDR3 spans 14 amino acids. The CDR3 sequence: CASATSFVVGELFF. In DNA form, the CDR3 reads TGTGCCAGCGCTACTAGCTTTGTAGTCGGGGAGCTGTTTTTT. Together with reference TRBV7-2 and TRBJ2-2, the CDR3 gives the full variable domain: GAGVSQSPSNKVTEKGKDVELRCDPISGHTALYWYRQSLGQGLEFLIYFQGNSAPDKSGLPSDRFSAERTGGSVSTLTIQRTQQEDSAVYLCASATSFVVGELFFGEGSRLTVL.

The chain is built from TRBV15 and TRBJ2-1, with no clear D. Germline-derived CDR1 and CDR2 are LNHNV and YYDKDF (reference sequence). Trimming removed 1 base from V and 9 bases from J, with 7 bases in between. The CDR3 runs to 12 residues. CDR3 sequence (DNA): TGTGCCACCAGCAGAGCATCCGGTGAGCAGTTCTTC. Translation gives CATSRASGEQFF.

V is TRBV9 and J is TRBJ2-7, with a tentative D call TRBD2 (9 bases). The CDR3 sequence is 20 residues long. V was trimmed by 4 bases and J by 3 bases, leaving 32 bases between them. Germline values: CDR1 SGDLS, CDR2 YYNGEE. The CDR3 region has the DNA TGTGCCAGCAGCCCCCGCCCTGGGACTAGCAGGGGGCAGGACTACTACGAGCAGTACTTC. Its protein is CASSPRPGTSRGQDYYEQYF. Complete variable domain (other parts from reference TRBV9 and TRBJ2-7): DSGVTQTPKHLITATGQRVTLRCSPRSGDLSVYWYQQSLDQGLQFLIQYYNGEERAKGNILERFSAQQFPDLHSELNLSSLELGDSALYFCASSPRPGTSRGQDYYEQYFGPGTRLTVT.

This chain links TRBV15 with TRBJ1-4; 10 bases map to TRBD1. With V trimmed by 3 bases and J by 5 bases, 6 bases remained unmatched. There are 16 residues in the CDR3. Germline V CDR1 and CDR2: LNHNV, YYDKDF (reference sequence). CDR3 nucleotides: TGTGCCACCAGCAGCCGGGGACAGGGGATAAATGAAAAACTGTTTTTT. It codes for CATSSRGQGINEKLFF.

This chain connects TRBV6-1 to TRBJ1-5; 8 nucleotides match TRBD1. CDR3 length equals 17 residues. Germline V CDR1 and CDR2: MNHNS, SASEGT. Trimming cost V 4 bases and J 5 bases; bases outside gene matches: 13. CDR3 protein: CASSGNPGQVGYQPQHF. CDR3 in DNA: TGTGCCAGCAGTGGCAATCCGGGACAGGTCGGGTATCAGCCCCAGCATTTT.

V usage is TRBV9 and J usage is TRBJ1-3, with TRBD1 matching 8 bases. Germline CDR1 is SGDLS and CDR2 is YYNGEE. The CDR3 contains 15 residues. V trimming: 3 bases; J trimming: 0 bases; junction bases outside the gene matches: 2. CDR3 in DNA: TGTGCCAGCAGCGCACAGGGGGTCTCTGGAAACACCATATATTTT. Its protein product is CASSAQGVSGNTIYF.

The chain joins TRBV19 to TRBJ1-3; 8 bases are shared with TRBD1. Unmatched junction bases numbered 9, after V lost 4 bases and J lost 7 bases. The CDR3 is 15 residues long. Germline V gene data show CDR1 as LNHDA and CDR2 as SQIVND (reference sequence). In DNA form, the CDR3 reads TGTGCCAGTAGTACGCCACAGGGGGTTGGTAACACCATATATTTT. Amino acids: CASSTPQGVGNTIYF. The whole variable domain, remainder taken from reference TRBV19 and TRBJ1-3, is DGGITQSPKYLFRKEGQNVTLSCEQNLNHDAMYWYRQDPGQGLRLIYYSQIVNDFQKGDIAEGYSVSREKKESFPLTVTSAQKNPTAFYLCASSTPQGVGNTIYFGEGSWLTVV.

The chain joins TRBV5-4 to TRBJ2-7; D ambiguous. This CDR3 is built from 13 residues. The V and J ends lost 4 bases and 4 bases respectively, with 12 bases between them. CDR1 and CDR2 (germline): SGHNT, YYREEE (reference sequence). The CDR3 coding sequence is TGTGCCAGCAGCCTCCCGCCTCGGTACGAGCAGTACTTC. Its protein product is CASSLPPRYEQYF. The whole variable domain, filled in from reference TRBV5-4 and TRBJ2-7, reads ETGVTQSPTHLIKTRGQQVTLRCSSQSGHNTVSWYQQALGQGPQFIFQYYREEENGRGNFPPRFSGLQFPNYSSELNVNALELDDSALYLCASSLPPRYEQYFGPGTRLTVT.